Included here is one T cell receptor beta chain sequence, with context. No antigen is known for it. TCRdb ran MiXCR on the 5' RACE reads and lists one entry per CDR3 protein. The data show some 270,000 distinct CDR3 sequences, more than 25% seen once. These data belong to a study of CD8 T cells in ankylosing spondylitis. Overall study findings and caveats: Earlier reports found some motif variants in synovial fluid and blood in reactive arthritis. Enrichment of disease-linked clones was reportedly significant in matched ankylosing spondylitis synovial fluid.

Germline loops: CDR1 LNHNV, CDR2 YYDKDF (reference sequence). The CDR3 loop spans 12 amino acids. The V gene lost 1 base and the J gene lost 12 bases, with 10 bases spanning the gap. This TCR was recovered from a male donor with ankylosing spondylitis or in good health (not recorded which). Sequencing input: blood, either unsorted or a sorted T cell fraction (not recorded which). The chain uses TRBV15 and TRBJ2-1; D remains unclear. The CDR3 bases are TGTGCCACCAGCAGAGGGAACTGGGGGCAGTTCTTC. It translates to CATSRGNWGQFF.